This TCR beta chain was recorded in a study of cytomegalovirus exposure and HLA in healthy donors. PCR was performed using 60 Vbeta and 13 Jbeta primers. Method: immunoSEQ multiplex PCR; TCRdb's copy keeps in-frame clones and lacks some. The sample shows about 250,000 clones, roughly 80% of them seen only once. General study results and limits: Common viral pathogens seemed, in a later analysis, to connect with several of the most significant clusters. A later analysis associated some 16,000 TCR beta sequences with HLA alleles at a 0.05 false discovery rate. Clonal expansion was found to be greater in HLA-associated TCR beta chains than in equally common others in a later analysis.

The CDR3 extends over 15 amino acids. V lost 5 bases to trimming and J lost 1 base; unmatched junction nucleotides: 4. Germline values: CDR1 ENHRY, CDR2 SYGVKD. As concerns this clone: Antigen: not known.

The clonotype originates from a girl aged 2-15 years in good health and CMV-seronegative. Material: PBMCs. The V call is TRBV10-3, the J call TRBJ2-2, with 7 bases that match TRBD1. The CDR3 spells CAISPGGRNTGELFF. As DNA, the CDR3 is TGTGCCATCAGTCCAGGGGGACGGAACACCGGGGAGCTGTTTTTT.